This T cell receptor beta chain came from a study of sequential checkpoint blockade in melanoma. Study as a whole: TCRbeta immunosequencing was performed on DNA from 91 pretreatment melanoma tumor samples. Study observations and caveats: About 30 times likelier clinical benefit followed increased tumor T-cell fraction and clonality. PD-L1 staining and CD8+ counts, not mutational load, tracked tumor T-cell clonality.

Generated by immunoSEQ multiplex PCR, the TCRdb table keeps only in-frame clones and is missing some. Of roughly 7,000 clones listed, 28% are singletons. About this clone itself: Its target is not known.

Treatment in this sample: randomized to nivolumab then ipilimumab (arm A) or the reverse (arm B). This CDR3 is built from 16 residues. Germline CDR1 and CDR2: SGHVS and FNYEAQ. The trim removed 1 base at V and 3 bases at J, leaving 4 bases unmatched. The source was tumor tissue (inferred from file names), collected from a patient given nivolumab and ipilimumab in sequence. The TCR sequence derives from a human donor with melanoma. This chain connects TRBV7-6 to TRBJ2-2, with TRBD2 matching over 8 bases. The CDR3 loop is CASSLGTSRDTGELFF. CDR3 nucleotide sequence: TGTGCCAGCAGCTTAGGGACTAGCAGGGACACCGGGGAGCTGTTTTTT. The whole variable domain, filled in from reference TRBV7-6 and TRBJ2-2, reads GAGVSQSPRYKVTKRGQDVALRCDPISGHVSLYWYRQALGQGPEFLTYFNYEAQQDKSGLPNDRFSAERPEGSISTLTIQRTEQRDSAMYRCASSLGTSRDTGELFFGEGSRLTVL.